This TCR beta chain comes out of a study of patients and donors after allogeneic stem cell transplantation. TCRdb fed the RT-PCR reads into MiXCR, producing one record per CDR3 protein. The sample contains 400,000 to 500,000 distinct CDR3 sequences, approximately 16% of which appear only once. This CDR3 comprises 16 residues. This TCR came from a human donor who was either an allogeneic HSCT recipient or a stem cell or donor lymphocyte infusion donor (not recorded which). It is not recorded whose cells these are; they may come from a transplant donor. Sample: blood, either unsorted or a sorted T cell fraction (not recorded which). J is TRBJ2-3 and V is TRBV21-1; the D segment call TRBD1 is taken from the table without a DNA check. TRBV21-1 is termed a pseudogene. The CDR3 DNA sequence: TGTGCCAGCAGCAACCGGGACACCCGGGTCCCAGATACGCAGTATTTT. The encoded protein is CASSNRDTRVPDTQYF.